This entry lists 27 T cell receptor beta chains sequenced from one sample in a study of blood T cell repertoires in COVID-19. This table comes from immunoSEQ multiplex PCR, and its TCRdb copy is limited to in-frame clones, with some not included. This sample has some 100,000 clones, with 85% to 90% found just once. Source material: peripheral blood. Receptors were obtained from a man aged 50 to 60 with COVID-19, enrolled during active disease.

The rearrangement joins TRBV30 to TRBJ1-3, with 8 positions matching TRBD1. V shed 0 bases, J shed 5 bases, and the junction held 6 bases outside the gene matches. The CDR3 totals 15 residues. Per germline, CDR1 GTSNPN and CDR2 SVGIG (reference sequence). CDR3 sequence: CAWSVPGTGRNTIYF. CDR3 in DNA: TGTGCCTGGAGTGTACCCGGGACAGGCCGAAACACCATATATTTT.

The chain is built from TRBV19 and TRBJ1-5; D is ambiguous. Between the trimmed V and J ends, which lost 5 bases and 7 bases, there was a span of 18 bases. From germline, CDR1 is LNHDA and CDR2 SQIVND (reference sequence). CDR3 length: 15 residues. The CDR3 protein is CASSGEGGFDQPQHF. The CDR3, as DNA: TGTGCCAGTAGTGGAGAAGGTGGGTTTGACCAGCCCCAGCATTTT.

The chain carries TRBV3-1 (or the pseudogene TRBV3-2) and TRBJ1-2; TRBD1 is a possible D gene (6 bases). V was shortened by 4 bases and J by 4 bases, with 16 bases between the two germline ends. Germline CDR1 reads LGHDT; CDR2 reads YNNKEL (reference sequence). The length of the CDR3 is 15 residues. The CDR3 DNA sequence: TGTGCCAGCAGCCCCAACAGCGGGGGCGGCTATGGCTACACCTTC. Translating gives CASSPNSGGGYGYTF.

The V call is TRBV28, the J call TRBJ2-3, with 8 bases matching TRBD2. Trimming at V came to 5 bases and at J to 0 bases, leaving 7 bases not matched to a gene. Germline values: CDR1 MDHEN, CDR2 SYDVKM. The CDR3 consists of 16 residues. As DNA, the CDR3 is TGTGCCAGCAGTGTAACGCGGGGGGCCAGCACAGATACGCAGTATTTT. This codes for CASSVTRGASTDTQYF.

The chain joins TRBV27 to TRBJ2-1, with a possible D match to TRBD1 (6 bases). Looked up from germline, CDR1 is MNHEY and CDR2 is SMNVEV (reference sequence). The CDR3 is 19 amino acids. V shed 4 bases and J shed 12 bases, with 34 bases lying between them. This CDR3 reads CASSSTGFGARFGADGQFF. The CDR3 DNA reads as TGTGCCAGCAGTTCGACAGGTTTTGGGGCAAGGTTTGGAGCGGATGGGCAGTTCTTC.

The J gene is TRBJ1-3, the V gene TRBV20-1; perhaps TRBD1 as D (5 bases). The germline V and J ends were trimmed by 3 bases and 4 bases, with 13 bases remaining between them. The CDR3 length is 14 residues. The germline gives CDR1 DFQATT, CDR2 SNEGSKA (reference sequence). The chain's CDR3 is CSASRGGGGNTIYF. CDR3 DNA: TGCAGTGCTAGTAGAGGCGGGGGGGGAAACACCATATATTTT.

The chain uses TRBV15 and TRBJ2-7, with 8 nucleotides matching TRBD1. J lost 3 bases, V lost 3 bases, and 7 bases had no gene match. Germline V gene lookup returns CDR1 LNHNV and CDR2 YYDKDF (reference sequence). The CDR3 sequence is 15 residues long. DNA for the CDR3: TGTGCCACCAGCAGGGACGGGACAGGAGACTACGAGCAGTACTTC. Protein sequence: CATSRDGTGDYEQYF.

This clone has only a few counts. The V and J genes are TRBV21-1 and TRBJ2-7; TRBD1 is taken as the D call from the table, unchecked against the DNA. TRBV21-1 is given as a pseudogene. The CDR3 runs 14 residues. CDR3 bases: TGTGCCAGCAGCGACCGTCGGACATTTTACGAGCAGTACTTC. This sequence encodes CASSDRRTFYEQYF.

The V call is TRBV5-1, the J call TRBJ2-3; tentative D call: TRBD2 (6 bases). This CDR3 has 13 residues. The germline V gene has CDR1 SGHRS and CDR2 YFSETQ. Trimming pared 4 bases from V and 6 bases from J, leaving 12 bases between. This CDR3 is CASSPGLGDTQYF. The CDR3 DNA sequence: TGCGCCAGCAGCCCGGGACTTGGGGATACGCAGTATTTT. Complete variable domain (other parts from reference TRBV5-1 and TRBJ2-3): KAGVTQTPRYLIKTRGQQVTLSCSPISGHRSVSWYQQTPGQGLQFLFEYFSETQRNKGNFPGRFSGRQFSNSRSEMNVSTLELGDSALYLCASSPGLGDTQYFGPGTRLTVL.

The chain links TRBV28 to TRBJ1-5; 9 bases are shared with TRBD1. The CDR3 spans 20 residues. The germline gives CDR1 MDHEN, CDR2 SYDVKM. The trim removed 7 bases at V and 4 bases at J, leaving 23 bases unmatched. The CDR3 is CASIAYPVRSPGQGNQPQHF. The CDR3 nucleotides read TGTGCCAGCATTGCTTACCCCGTTAGGAGTCCGGGACAGGGAAATCAGCCCCAGCATTTT.

This chain joins TRBV7-2 and TRBJ2-3; 7 bases match TRBD1. CDR3 size: 15 residues. Unmatched junction bases numbered 6, after V lost 6 bases and J lost 0 bases. The germline CDR1 and CDR2 sequences are SGHTA and FQGNSA. The chain's CDR3 is CASRQQGFSTDTQYF. In DNA form, the CDR3 reads TGTGCCAGCAGGCAACAGGGGTTTAGCACAGATACGCAGTATTTT.

This chain links TRBV19 with TRBJ1-5, with D perhaps matching TRBD1 (6 bases). The CDR3 covers 14 residues. CDR1 is LNHDA, CDR2 SQIVND, per germline (reference sequence). Deletions cut 1 base from V and 7 bases from J, with 11 bases between. CDR3 protein: CASSIATGRQPQHF. CDR3 nucleotide sequence: TGTGCCAGTAGTATAGCAACAGGGAGACAGCCCCAGCATTTT.

The chain is built from TRBV7-9 and TRBJ2-4, with TRBD1 matching 7 bases. The CDR3 loop spans 16 amino acids. The germline gives CDR1 SEHNR, CDR2 FQNEAQ (reference sequence). V trimming: 5 bases; J trimming: 3 bases; junction bases outside the gene matches: 10. CDR3 in amino acids: CASSPVSWTGKNIQYF. The CDR3 DNA reads as TGTGCCAGCAGCCCCGTATCCTGGACAGGCAAAAACATTCAGTACTTC.

J is TRBJ1-2 and V is TRBV6-2 or TRBV6-3, with a possible D match to TRBD1 (5 bases). The CDR3 spans 13 residues. The V end was cut by 7 bases, the J end by 8 bases, with 17 bases between. Germline values: CDR1 MNHEY, CDR2 SVGEGT. Written as DNA, the CDR3 is TGTGCCAGCACCCCAGGCGGGGACCGCGGCTACACCTTC. Residues: CASTPGGDRGYTF.

The CDR3 loop reads CASSPGLAASGAQYF. The CDR3, as DNA: TGTGCCAGCAGCCCGGGACTAGCGGCTTCGGGGGCCCAGTACTTC. The chain combines TRBV2 with TRBJ2-5; 11 bases align to TRBD2. The CDR3 length is 15 residues. Germline CDR1 reads SNHLY; CDR2 reads FYNNEI. V lost 6 bases and J lost 9; bases outside the gene matches: 12. Full variable domain (outside the CDR3, taken from reference TRBV2 and TRBJ2-5): EPEVTQTPSHQVTQMGQEVILRCVPISNHLYFYWYRQILGQKVEFLVSFYNNEISEKSEIFDDQFSVERPDGSNFTLKIRSTKLEDSAMYFCASSPGLAASGAQYFGPGTRLLVL.

J is TRBJ1-4 and V is TRBV7-3; D call uncertain. V dropped 0 bases and J dropped 0 bases, with 14 bases sitting between them. The CDR3 extends over 18 amino acids. Looked up from germline, CDR1 is SGHTA and CDR2 is FQGTGA. The CDR3 loop reads CASSLTPGGSATNEKLFF. CDR3 DNA sequence: TGTGCCAGCAGCTTAACGCCTGGCGGTTCCGCAACTAATGAAAAACTGTTTTTT.

The chain combines TRBV7-2 with TRBJ1-6; the D is unclear. The CDR3 covers 16 residues. Trimming removed 1 base at V and 0 bases at J, with 7 bases between. CDR1 and CDR2 from the germline V gene are SGHTA and FQGNSA. The CDR3 is CASSLDSSSYNSPLHF. The CDR3 DNA is TGTGCCAGCAGCTTAGACAGTAGCTCCTATAATTCACCCCTCCACTTT.

The gene calls are TRBV24-1 and TRBJ2-2; 8 bases fit TRBD1. The CDR3 is 16 residues long. Per the germline V gene, CDR1 is KGHDR and CDR2 is SFDVKD. J lost 7 bases, V lost 1 base, and 7 bases had no gene match. This CDR3 is CATSDFGQGAGGELFF. The CDR3 DNA is TGTGCCACCAGTGATTTTGGCCAGGGGGCCGGCGGGGAGCTGTTTTTT.

This chain uses TRBV5-6 with TRBJ1-1; tentative D call: TRBD1 (6 bases). Trimming shortened V by 2 bases and J by 3 bases, and 17 bases separated the two germline ends. CDR3 length equals 16 residues. Germline CDR1 is SGHDT and CDR2 is YYEEEE. CDR3 sequence (DNA): TGTGCCAGCAGCTTCGTCCATTCTTACAGGGACACTGAAGCTTTCTTT. Its protein product is CASSFVHSYRDTEAFF. The full variable domain, its missing parts supplied by reference TRBV5-6 and TRBJ1-1, is DAGVTQSPTHLIKTRGQQVTLRCSPKSGHDTVSWYQQALGQGPQFIFQYYEEEERQRGNFPDRFSGHQFPNYSSELNVNALLLGDSALYLCASSFVHSYRDTEAFFGQGTRLTVV.

The J gene is TRBJ1-4, the V gene TRBV28; 8 bases map to TRBD1. The V segment lost 5 bases and the J segment 8 bases; nucleotides outside the gene matches: 4. Germline-derived CDR1 and CDR2 are MDHEN and SYDVKM. This CDR3 comprises 13 residues. The DNA for the CDR3 is TGTGCCAGCAGTGGGACAGGCCTAGAAAAACTGTTTTTT. This sequence encodes CASSGTGLEKLFF. Based on the CDR3 plus reference TRBV28 and TRBJ1-4, the full variable domain is DVKVTQSSRYLVKRTGEKVFLECVQDMDHENMFWYRQDPGLGLRLIYFSYDVKMKEKGDIPEGYSVSREKKERFSLILESASTNQTSMYLCASSGTGLEKLFFGSGTQLSVL.

The V call is TRBV10-3, the J call TRBJ2-7; 7 bases agree with TRBD1. The CDR3 covers 13 residues. V lost 5 bases, J lost 6 bases, and 7 bases stayed unmatched. Germline CDR1 and CDR2: ENHRY and SYGVKD. The CDR3 reads CAISLRQGPEQYF. CDR3 bases: TGTGCCATCAGTCTTAGACAGGGACCCGAGCAGTACTTC.

J is TRBJ1-4 and V is TRBV3-1 (or the pseudogene TRBV3-2); D ambiguous. CDR3 size: 15 residues. Germline values: CDR1 LGHDT, CDR2 YNNKEL (reference sequence). Trimming left V 1 base short and J 7 bases short, with 13 bases between. In nucleotides, the CDR3 is TGTGCCAGCAGCCAAGCTGGGATCGGGAGTGAAAAACTGTTTTTT. Protein sequence: CASSQAGIGSEKLFF.

J is TRBJ1-1 and V is TRBV2, with D possibly being TRBD1 (5 bases). This CDR3 spans 14 amino acids. Germline lookup yields CDR1 SNHLY and CDR2 FYNNEI. Trimming shortened V by 7 bases and J by 4 bases, and 16 bases separated the two germline ends. CDR3 coding DNA: TGTGCCAGCACTCAAATGGGGGGGGTCACTGAAGCTTTCTTT. Residues: CASTQMGGVTEAFF.

There are a few counts of this clone. The rearrangement uses TRBV18 and TRBJ1-1, with 8 bases aligning to TRBD1. The CDR3 is 15 residues long. Trimming at V came to 6 bases and at J to 4 bases, leaving 10 bases not matched to a gene. CDR1 and CDR2 from the germline V gene are KGHSH and LQKENI. Written as DNA, the CDR3 is TGTGCCAGCTCGCAAGGACAGGGATTTACCACTGAAGCTTTCTTT. Protein product: CASSQGQGFTTEAFF.

The chain is built from TRBV28 and TRBJ2-1; 9 nucleotides match TRBD2. CDR3 length: 15 residues. Germline assignment: CDR1 MDHEN and CDR2 SYDVKM. Losses at the gene ends were 6 bases for V and 0 bases for J; bases not matched to a gene: 3. The CDR3 loop is CASSLAGSSYNEQFF. As DNA, the CDR3 is TGTGCCAGCAGCCTAGCGGGGAGCTCCTACAATGAGCAGTTCTTC.

This clone occurred once. J is TRBJ1-3 and V is TRBV5-1; tentatively, D is TRBD1 (5 bases). The CDR3 is 16 residues long. V shed 1 base and J shed 0 bases, with 11 bases lying between them. CDR1 SGHRS and CDR2 YFSETQ come from the germline V gene. The CDR3, as DNA: TGCGCCAGCAGCTTGCAAGGGGCGACCTCTGGAAACACCATATATTTT. Its translation is CASSLQGATSGNTIYF.

This chain joins TRBV5-5 and TRBJ1-1; a weak D match, TRBD1 (6 bases). Germline V lookup: CDR1 SGHKS, CDR2 YYEKEE (reference sequence). Trimming pared 0 bases from V and 0 bases from J, leaving 9 bases between. The CDR3 covers 15 residues. The CDR3 DNA sequence: TGTGCCAGCAGCTTGGGACAGGTAATGAACACTGAAGCTTTCTTT. This sequence encodes CASSLGQVMNTEAFF. Combining the CDR3 with reference TRBV5-5 and TRBJ1-1 gives the whole variable domain DAGVTQSPTHLIKTRGQQVTLRCSPISGHKSVSWYQQVLGQGPQFIFQYYEKEERGRGNFPDRFSARQFPNYSSELNVNALLLGDSALYLCASSLGQVMNTEAFFGQGTRLTVV.